This T cell receptor beta chain was recovered during a study of CD8 T cells in ankylosing spondylitis. As the method for making TCR beta libraries, quantitative 5'-RACE with molecular barcodes was used. TCRdb processed the 5' RACE reads anew with MiXCR; each CDR3 protein has one entry. The sample has roughly 260,000 distinct CDR3 sequences; 20% are singletons. A note on this clonotype: Its antigen is unknown.

Findings and caveats of the study: A CD8+ phenotype characterized the disease-linked clones, which were relatively rare in peripheral blood. In ankylosing spondylitis blood, a motif of roughly eight highly homologous TCR beta variants appeared characteristic.

Germline V lookup: CDR1 SGHRS, CDR2 YFSETQ. Trimming took off 2 bases at V and 4 bases at J, with 9 bases between the two ends. This CDR3 comprises 13 residues. The TCR originated in a male donor with ankylosing spondylitis or in good health (not recorded which). The chain carries TRBV5-1 and TRBJ1-2; D gene uncertain. Input material: blood, either unsorted or a sorted T cell fraction (not recorded which). Here the CDR3 reads CASSFDQIYGYTF. CDR3 coding DNA: TGCGCCAGCAGCTTCGACCAAATCTATGGCTACACCTTC.